One sample yielded the 21 T cell receptor beta chains listed below, sequenced in a study of blood T cell repertoires in COVID-19 (dated by TCRdb to about 2020). Libraries were constructed by the immunoSEQ multiplex PCR assay. TCRdb took this table from immuneACCESS and kept in-frame rearrangements with V and J called. Such tables lack part of the clones; where checked against another copy, unresolved V genes explain under half of the gap, and the rest is unexplained. The sample data list more than 200,000 clones, and roughly 87% of these were observed just once. The biggest ten clones account for around 0.7% of the sample. Sequencing was performed on peripheral blood. The receptors shown here come from a human donor in a cohort sampled during active COVID-19.

The chain carries TRBV6-2 or TRBV6-3 and TRBJ2-1; weak D call: TRBD2 (5 bases). The V end lost 5 bases, the J end lost 7 bases, and 9 bases lay between the germline ends. Germline V CDR1 and CDR2: MNHEY, SVGEGT. This CDR3 region has 12 residues. CDR3 sequence reads: CASSRTRNEQFF. CDR3 DNA sequence: TGTGCCAGCAGTCGCACTAGGAATGAGCAGTTCTTC.

The rearrangement joins TRBV6-5 to TRBJ1-1; 7 bases map to TRBD1. CDR1 MNHEY and CDR2 SVGAGI come from the germline V gene. V lost 2 bases and J lost 2; bases outside the gene matches: 5. CDR3 size: 15 residues. In DNA form, the CDR3 reads TGTGCCAGCAGTTACGGAGGGGGCCCCAACACTGAAGCTTTCTTT. Its protein product is CASSYGGGPNTEAFF.

This clone was observed a few times. This chain connects TRBV18 to TRBJ1-5; the D gene is possibly TRBD1 (6 bases). Trimming took 6 bases from V and 1 from J, leaving 19 bases between them. CDR3 length: 17 residues. Germline loops: CDR1 KGHSH, CDR2 LQKENI. The CDR3 region is CASSGRPSGGSNQPQHF. The CDR3 bases are TGTGCCAGCTCCGGACGACCGTCGGGGGGCAGCAATCAGCCCCAGCATTTT. Variable domain in full (rest from reference TRBV18 and TRBJ1-5): NAGVMQNPRHLVRRRGQEARLRCSPMKGHSHVYWYRQLPEEGLKFMVYLQKENIIDESGMPKERFSAEFPKEGPSILRIQQVVRGDSAAYFCASSGRPSGGSNQPQHFGDGTRLSIL.

V is TRBV6-5 and J is TRBJ1-2, with 8 bases that match TRBD1. J lost 6 bases, V lost 0 bases, and 6 bases had no gene match. The CDR3 runs 15 residues. The germline V gene encodes CDR1 MNHEY and CDR2 SVGAGI. The CDR3 region has the DNA TGTGCCAGCAGTTACTCGATTGGACAGGGTGATGGCTACACCTTC. Its protein is CASSYSIGQGDGYTF.

This chain connects TRBV25-1 to TRBJ1-1, with 7 bases identical to TRBD1. The length of the CDR3 is 13 residues. J lost 10 bases, V lost 4 bases, and 9 bases had no gene match. Germline values: CDR1 MGHDK, CDR2 SYGVNS. As DNA, the CDR3 is TGTGCCAGCAGTGGAGGGGGCTATCGAGGAGCTTTCTTT. Translation gives CASSGGGYRGAFF.

V gene TRBV18 combines with J gene TRBJ1-1, with D maybe TRBD1 (5 bases). CDR3 length equals 11 residues. CDR1 is KGHSH, CDR2 LQKENI, per germline. V was clipped by 2 bases and J by 11 bases, with 9 bases between them. The CDR3 region is CASSPTGGAFF. Written as DNA, the CDR3 is TGTGCCAGCTCACCAACCGGGGGGGCTTTCTTT.

The chain links TRBV6-5 to TRBJ2-7; 7 bases fit TRBD1. Germline loops: CDR1 MNHEY, CDR2 SVGAGI. The length of the CDR3 is 15 residues. J gave up 5 bases and V 0 bases, and 7 bases lay outside the gene matches. CDR3 sequence: CASSYSRQGTHEQYF. The CDR3, as DNA: TGTGCCAGCAGTTACTCAAGACAGGGTACCCACGAGCAGTACTTC.

The chain combines TRBV12-3 or TRBV12-4 with TRBJ2-5; a possible D gene is TRBD1 (5 bases). V lost 8 bases, J lost 7 bases, and 11 bases lay in between. The CDR3 has 11 amino acids. As DNA, the CDR3 is TGTGCCAGCGGATCCCAGGGGACCCAGTACTTC. Protein product: CASGSQGTQYF.

The chain recombines TRBV6-5 with TRBJ2-1, with TRBD1 matching 7 bases. Trimming removed 6 bases from V and 5 bases from J; junction bases left unmatched: 10. The germline gives CDR1 MNHEY, CDR2 SVGAGI. The CDR3 is 15 residues long. CDR3 loop: CASSRSGQINNEQFF. In nucleotides, the CDR3 is TGTGCCAGCAGCAGATCGGGACAGATCAACAATGAGCAGTTCTTC.

This clone was seen more than once but under ten times. The chain is built from TRBV5-6 and TRBJ2-3; the D is unclear. V gave up 3 bases and J gave up 6 bases, with 14 bases separating them. The length of the CDR3 is 14 residues. Germline V lookup: CDR1 SGHDT, CDR2 YYEEEE. CDR3 amino acids: CASSSKTGPDTQYF. CDR3 nucleotide sequence: TGTGCCAGCAGCTCCAAAACTGGGCCGGATACGCAGTATTTT.

The chain joins TRBV7-2 to TRBJ2-1; TRBD1 aligns across 8 bases. CDR1 is SGHTA and CDR2 is FQGNSA in the germline V gene. The CDR3 is 15 residues long. After removal of 1 base from V and 9 bases from J, the junction contained 8 bases not matched to a gene. In nucleotides, the CDR3 is TGTGCCAGCAGCTTAGGCAGGGGGCGCTTTCTTGAGCAGTTCTTC. Translating it yields CASSLGRGRFLEQFF.

V gene TRBV5-1 combines with J gene TRBJ1-1; TRBD1 aligns across 7 bases. Germline CDR1 reads SGHRS; CDR2 reads YFSETQ. V gave up 3 bases and J gave up 7 bases; unmatched junction bases: 6. The CDR3 is made up of 13 amino acids. The CDR3 loop is CASSSSTGFEAFF. CDR3 DNA: TGCGCCAGCAGCTCATCGACAGGGTTTGAAGCTTTCTTT.

The chain couples TRBV19 to TRBJ1-2; perhaps TRBD1 as D (6 bases). Per the germline V gene, CDR1 is LNHDA and CDR2 is SQIVND (reference sequence). Trimming removed 4 bases at V and 3 bases at J, with 12 bases between. This CDR3 has 14 amino acids. This CDR3 reads CASSTWGGHYGYTF. The CDR3 bases are TGTGCCAGTAGTACCTGGGGGGGCCACTATGGCTACACCTTC.

The V gene is TRBV7-2, the J gene TRBJ1-5; possible D gene TRBD1, 6 bases. Germline V CDR1 and CDR2: SGHTA, FQGNSA. V was clipped by 4 bases and J by 6 bases, with 19 bases between them. CDR3 length: 16 amino acids. The CDR3 DNA reads TGTGCCAGCAGCTCTGAGGGGGGGGCGCTAAGTCAGCCCCAGCATTTT. This translates into CASSSEGGALSQPQHF.

The chain uses TRBV7-2 and TRBJ1-2; 8 bases are a match to TRBD1. J was trimmed by 3 bases and V by 5 bases; bases with no gene match: 5. Germline CDR1 SGHTA, CDR2 FQGNSA. The CDR3 contains 14 residues. CDR3 loop: CASSRLDRDYGYTF. As DNA, the CDR3 is TGTGCCAGCAGCCGCCTGGACAGGGACTATGGCTACACCTTC. Filled out from reference TRBV7-2 and TRBJ1-2, the complete variable domain reads GAGVSQSPSNKVTEKGKDVELRCDPISGHTALYWYRQSLGQGLEFLIYFQGNSAPDKSGLPSDRFSAERTGGSVSTLTIQRTQQEDSAVYLCASSRLDRDYGYTFGSGTRLTVV.

This sequence joins TRBV7-9 and TRBJ1-5; no reliable D call. The CDR3 runs 13 residues. Germline V lookup: CDR1 SEHNR, CDR2 FQNEAQ (reference sequence). V was shortened by 4 bases and J by 5 bases, with 9 bases between the two germline ends. The CDR3 coding sequence is TGTGCCAGCAGCTCTTCCGGTGATCAGCCCCAGCATTTT. Amino acids: CASSSSGDQPQHF.

The chain employs TRBV30 and TRBJ1-6; D might be TRBD1 (5 bases). The V and J ends lost 5 bases and 0 bases respectively, with 5 bases between them. This CDR3 spans 13 amino acids. Germline V gene sequence: CDR1 GTSNPN, CDR2 SVGIG (reference sequence). The CDR3 is CAWDSSYNSPLHF. The CDR3 DNA reads as TGTGCCTGGGACAGCTCCTATAATTCACCCCTCCACTTT.

The gene calls are TRBV27 and TRBJ2-3; 10 bases fit TRBD1. This CDR3 contains 16 residues. V was clipped by 2 bases and J by 1 base; unmatched bases: 3. Germline loops: CDR1 MNHEY, CDR2 SMNVEV (reference sequence). CDR3 protein: CASSLDRGPGTDTQYF. In DNA form, the CDR3 reads TGTGCCAGCAGTTTAGACAGGGGGCCTGGCACAGATACGCAGTATTTT.

This chain connects TRBV6-2 or TRBV6-3 to TRBJ2-7, with TRBD2 identical over 11 bases. In germline, CDR1 is MNHEY, CDR2 SVGEGT. V lost 4 bases, J lost 4 bases, and 9 bases stayed unmatched. The CDR3 extends over 16 amino acids. The CDR3 reads CASSSILAGATYEQYF. CDR3 nucleotides: TGTGCCAGCAGTTCAATACTAGCGGGGGCAACATACGAGCAGTACTTC.

The V gene is TRBV11-2, the J gene TRBJ2-7; 10 nucleotides align to TRBD2. V was pared by 5 bases and J by 6 bases, with 10 bases of the junction left unmatched. CDR1 SGHAT and CDR2 FQNNGV come from the germline V gene. The CDR3 runs to 15 residues. The CDR3 loop is CASSPGSGRVAEQYF. CDR3 nucleotides: TGTGCCAGCAGCCCTGGGAGCGGGAGGGTGGCCGAGCAGTACTTC.

On this clone: The identical CDR3 is also encoded by other nucleotide sequences in the sample. J is TRBJ1-2 and V is TRBV7-2, with TRBD1 matching 7 bases. Unmatched junction bases numbered 3, after V lost 6 bases and J lost 2 bases. Germline V CDR1 and CDR2: SGHTA, FQGNSA. The CDR3 spans 13 residues. The CDR3 reads CASSPTGNYGYTF. As DNA, the CDR3 is TGTGCCAGCAGTCCGACAGGGAACTATGGCTACACCTTC. The full variable domain, with the rest looked up from reference TRBV7-2 and TRBJ1-2, is GAGVSQSPSNKVTEKGKDVELRCDPISGHTALYWYRQSLGQGLEFLIYFQGNSAPDKSGLPSDRFSAERTGGSVSTLTIQRTQQEDSAVYLCASSPTGNYGYTFGSGTRLTVV.